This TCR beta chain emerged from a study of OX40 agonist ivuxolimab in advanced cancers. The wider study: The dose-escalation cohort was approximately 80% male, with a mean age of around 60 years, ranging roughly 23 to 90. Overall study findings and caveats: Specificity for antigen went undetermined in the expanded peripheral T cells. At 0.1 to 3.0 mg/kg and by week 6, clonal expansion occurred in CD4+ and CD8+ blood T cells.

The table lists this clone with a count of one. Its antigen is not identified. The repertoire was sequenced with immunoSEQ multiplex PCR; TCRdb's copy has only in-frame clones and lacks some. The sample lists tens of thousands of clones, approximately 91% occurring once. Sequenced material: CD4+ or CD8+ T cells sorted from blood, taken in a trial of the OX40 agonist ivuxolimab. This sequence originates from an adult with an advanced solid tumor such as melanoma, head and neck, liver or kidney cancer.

Here the CDR3 reads CASSELTGFAEAFF. CDR3 bases: TGTGCCAGCAGTGAACTTACAGGGTTCGCTGAAGCTTTCTTT. The chain combines TRBV6-1 with TRBJ1-1; tentatively, D is TRBD1 (6 bases). The V gene lost 2 bases and the J gene lost 6 bases, with 13 bases spanning the gap. The V gene's germline CDR1 is MNHNS and CDR2 SASEGT. The CDR3 sequence is 14 residues long.